The rows below give T cell receptor beta chains drawn from one sample of a study of blood T cell repertoires in COVID-19. Sequenced by immunoSEQ multiplex PCR; TCRdb stores in-frame clones only, minus some. The table records fewer than 250,000 clones, about 89% of them present only once. Sequenced input: peripheral blood. The receptors here all came from a woman aged 40-49 years with acute or convalescent COVID-19. Both conserved end residues are part of each CDR3. D genes are given only for firm matches. Expanded clones get a size class; other rows say once, few or many, or leave the size out.

CDR3 protein | CDR3 DNA | D gene | V gene | clone size | J gene
CATKNRVGTGELFF | TGTGCCACGAAAAACAGGGTGGGCACCGGGGAGCTGTTTTTT | - | TRBV24-1 | few | TRBJ2-2
CASRSLLTESNQPQHF | TGTGCCAGTAGATCCCTTCTGACAGAGAGCAATCAGCCCCAGCATTTT | - | TRBV19 | - | TRBJ1-5
CASSLGAGGGEKLFF | TGCGCCAGCAGCTTGGGAGCTGGGGGCGGTGAAAAACTGTTTTTT | - | TRBV5-1 | - | TRBJ1-4
CASSFRGRSTDTQYF | TGTGCCAGCAGCTTCAGGGGACGGAGCACAGATACGCAGTATTTT | - | TRBV11-2 | - | TRBJ2-3
CAVDGGGNQPQHF | TGTGCCGTAGATGGCGGGGGCAATCAGCCCCAGCATTTT | - | TRBV7-9 | - | TRBJ1-5
CASSQGRAKGGQGQPQHF | TGCGCCAGCAGCCAAGGCAGGGCAAAAGGTGGTCAGGGTCAGCCCCAGCATTTT | - | TRBV4-1 | once | TRBJ1-5
CASSFYPGPSTNEKLFF | TGTGCCAGCAGCTTTTACCCAGGGCCGTCAACTAATGAAAAACTGTTTTTT | - | TRBV5-5 | - | TRBJ1-4
CASRGQMNTEAFF | TGCGCCAGCAGAGGACAGATGAACACTGAAGCTTTCTTT | - | TRBV5-1 | once | TRBJ1-1
CASSGRDTSSGNTIYF | TGTGCCAGCAGCGGCCGGGACACCAGCTCTGGAAACACCATATATTTT | - | TRBV13 | - | TRBJ1-3
CASSQESPPPHTQYF | TGCGCCAGCAGCCAAGAGTCTCCTCCCCCCCATACGCAGTATTTT | - | TRBV4-1 | - | TRBJ2-3
CASSLARISGNTIYF | TGTGCCAGCAGCTTAGCGAGGATCTCTGGAAACACCATATATTTT | - | TRBV7-8 | - | TRBJ1-3
CASSLILAGSGELFF | TGTGCCAGCAGCTTAATACTAGCGGGGAGCGGGGAGCTGTTTTTT | TRBD2 | TRBV7-3 | - | TRBJ2-2
CASKRTEQETQYF | TGCGCCAGCAAAAGGACAGAGCAAGAGACCCAGTACTTC | - | TRBV4-1 | - | TRBJ2-5
CASSMADFNQPQHF | TGTGCCAGTAGTATGGCAGACTTCAATCAGCCCCAGCATTTT | - | TRBV19 | - | TRBJ1-5
CASSLLAQLNTEAFF | TGTGCCAGCAGTTTATTGGCACAGCTGAACACTGAAGCTTTCTTT | - | TRBV27 | - | TRBJ1-1
CASSSRRQAFF | TGTGCCAGCAGTTCAAGGAGACAAGCTTTCTTT | - | TRBV6-5 | once | TRBJ1-1
CASSQEVGGYGYTF | TGTGCCAGCAGCCAAGAGGTCGGGGGCTATGGCTACACCTTC | - | TRBV3-1/TRBV3-2 | - | TRBJ1-2
CSVVGTNSHQTQYF | TGCAGCGTTGTGGGGACAAACTCCCACCAGACCCAGTACTTC | - | TRBV29-1 | - | TRBJ2-5
CASWRGGIDEQFF | TGTGCCAGCTGGCGGGGGGGCATTGATGAGCAGTTCTTC | TRBD2 | TRBV7-9 | - | TRBJ2-1
CASSGRQHGGVQPQHF | TGTGCCAGCAGCGGACGACAGCACGGTGGGGTGCAGCCCCAGCATTTT | - | TRBV5-6 | - | TRBJ1-5
CASSFLSATGELFF | TGCGCCAGCAGCTTTTTAAGCGCTACCGGGGAGCTGTTTTTT | - | TRBV5-1 | - | TRBJ2-2
CASSPTGGTNEKLFF | TGTGCCAGTAGTCCTACAGGGGGAACTAATGAAAAACTGTTTTTT | TRBD1 | TRBV19 | - | TRBJ1-4
CASSVGQGNGYTF | TGTGCCAGCAGCGTAGGGCAGGGGAATGGCTACACCTTC | - | TRBV9 | once | TRBJ1-2
CASSVTSGGYQETQYF | TGTGCCAGCAGCGTTACTAGCGGGGGGTACCAAGAGACCCAGTACTTC | TRBD2 | TRBV9 | few | TRBJ2-5
CATSEGRGPYNEQFF | TGTGCCACCAGTGAGGGCAGGGGGCCATACAATGAGCAGTTCTTC | TRBD1 | TRBV24-1 | few | TRBJ2-1
CSVVGEDGYGYTF | TGCAGCGTTGTAGGGGAAGACGGATATGGCTACACCTTC | - | TRBV29-1 | - | TRBJ1-2
CASSSGQGHEKLFF | TGTGCCAGCAGCTCGGGACAGGGGCATGAAAAACTGTTTTTT | TRBD1 | TRBV5-4 | - | TRBJ1-4
CASSGTVDNQPQHF | TGTGCCAGCAGCGGGACAGTCGACAATCAGCCCCAGCATTTT | TRBD1 | TRBV6-5 | - | TRBJ1-5
CAWSQAGGSTQYF | TGTGCCTGGAGTCAAGCGGGGGGATCTACCCAGTACTTC | TRBD2 | TRBV30 | - | TRBJ2-5
CASSLGFLQGSNTEAFF | TGTGCCAGCAGCTTGGGGTTCTTGCAGGGGTCCAACACTGAAGCTTTCTTT | - | TRBV25-1 | - | TRBJ1-1
CASSPPGNTIYF | TGTGCCAGCAGCCCTCCTGGAAACACCATATATTTT | - | TRBV12-3/TRBV12-4 | - | TRBJ1-3
CASSYSGGHGGYTF | TGTGCCAGCAGTTACTCTGGCGGGCACGGAGGCTACACCTTC | - | TRBV6-5 | once | TRBJ1-2
CASSWGAPAQNEKLFF | TGTGCCAGCAGCTGGGGAGCACCCGCGCAGAATGAAAAACTGTTTTTT | - | TRBV5-4 | - | TRBJ1-4
CATSRDGGLLFF | TGTGCCACCAGCAGGGACGGGGGGTTACTGTTTTTT | - | TRBV15 | - | TRBJ1-4
CASSLVDSTNEKLFF | TGCGCCAGCAGCTTGGTGGACTCAACTAATGAAAAACTGTTTTTT | - | TRBV5-1 | - | TRBJ1-4
CASSLDPGNGYTF | TGTGCCAGCAGCTTAGATCCCGGGAACGGCTACACCTTC | - | TRBV11-2 | once | TRBJ1-2
CASSDGQGGNEQFF | TGTGCCAGCAGTGATGGACAGGGGGGAAATGAGCAGTTCTTC | TRBD1 | TRBV6-4 | - | TRBJ2-1
CASIDQGSETQYF | TGTGCCAGCATCGACCAGGGGTCAGAGACCCAGTACTTC | - | TRBV2 | - | TRBJ2-5
CASSQGRLLTDTQYF | TGTGCCAGCAGCCAAGGCAGACTACTGACAGATACGCAGTATTTT | - | TRBV14 | - | TRBJ2-3
CASSSQVTNTEAFF | TGTGCCAGCAGCTCACAGGTTACGAACACTGAAGCTTTCTTT | - | TRBV5-6 | - | TRBJ1-1
CASSAQGPNGYTF | TGTGCCAGCAGTGCACAGGGACCCAATGGCTACACCTTC | - | TRBV28 | - | TRBJ1-2
CASSPRPGTGNEAFF | TGTGCCAGTAGCCCTAGGCCCGGGACAGGGAATGAAGCTTTCTTT | TRBD1 | TRBV19 | - | TRBJ1-1
CASSLGQYREKLFF | TGTGCCAGCAGCTTAGGACAGTATCGTGAAAAACTGTTTTTT | - | TRBV11-2 | - | TRBJ1-4
CASSAGGTHNEQFF | TGTGCCAGCAGCGCGGGGGGGACGCACAATGAGCAGTTCTTC | TRBD2 | TRBV11-3 | - | TRBJ2-1
CASSQPGQEDYGYTF | TGTGCCAGCAGCCAGCCGGGACAGGAAGACTATGGCTACACCTTC | TRBD1 | TRBV14 | - | TRBJ1-2
CASSDGGTGYTF | TGTGCCAGCAGTGACGGGGGAACAGGCTACACCTTC | - | TRBV6-1 | - | TRBJ1-2
CASSPPGTRPSGYTF | TGTGCCAGCAGCCCGCCGGGTACTCGCCCCTCTGGCTACACCTTC | - | TRBV5-4 | - | TRBJ1-2
CASSGGSVFF | TGTGCCAGTAGTGGGGGGAGTGTGTTCTTC | - | TRBV19 | - | TRBJ2-1
CAITHKGDYGYTF | TGTGCCATCACCCACAAAGGGGACTATGGCTACACCTTC | - | TRBV10-3 | - | TRBJ1-2
CASSQEARTEGGEQFF | TGTGCCAGCAGCCAAGAAGCGAGGACTGAGGGCGGTGAGCAGTTCTTC | - | TRBV4-2 | - | TRBJ2-1
CASSYSPGTEAFF | TGTGCCAGCAGTTACTCCCCGGGCACTGAAGCTTTCTTT | - | TRBV6-6 | - | TRBJ1-1
CASSIAGGAGNTIYF | TGTGCCAGTAGTATAGCGGGGGGCGCCGGAAACACCATATATTTT | - | TRBV19 | - | TRBJ1-3
CASSYGQGNEKLFF | TGTGCCAGCTCATACGGACAGGGCAACGAAAAACTGTTTTTT | TRBD1 | TRBV18 | - | TRBJ1-4
CASSFGSSGNTIYF | TGCGCCAGCAGCTTCGGGTCCTCTGGAAACACCATATATTTT | - | TRBV5-1 | - | TRBJ1-3
CATSDGGQYNQPQHF | TGTGCCACCAGTGATGGGGGACAGTACAATCAGCCCCAGCATTTT | TRBD1 | TRBV24-1 | - | TRBJ1-5
CASSLGTAEAFF | TGTGCCAGCAGTTTGGGGACAGCTGAAGCTTTCTTT | TRBD1 | TRBV12-3/TRBV12-4 | - | TRBJ1-1
CAIHQGVDGYTF | TGTGCCATCCATCAGGGTGTGGATGGCTACACCTTC | - | TRBV10-3 | - | TRBJ1-2